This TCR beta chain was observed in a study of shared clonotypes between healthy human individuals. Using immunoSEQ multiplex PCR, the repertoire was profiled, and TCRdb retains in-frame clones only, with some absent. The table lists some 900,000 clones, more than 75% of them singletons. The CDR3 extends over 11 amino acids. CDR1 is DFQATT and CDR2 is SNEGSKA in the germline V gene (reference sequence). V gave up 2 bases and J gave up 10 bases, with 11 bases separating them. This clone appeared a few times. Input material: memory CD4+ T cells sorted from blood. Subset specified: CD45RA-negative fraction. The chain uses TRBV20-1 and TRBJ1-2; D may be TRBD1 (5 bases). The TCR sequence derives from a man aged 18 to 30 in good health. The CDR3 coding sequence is TGCAGTGCTAGAATCGGGGCTTCCTACACCTTC. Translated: CSARIGASYTF.